The subject of this entry is one T cell receptor beta chain. This receptor's antigen is unknown. Base qualities were left out, and no much larger clone turns up one base away. This specimen comes from a study of vaccination and CD4 T cells after COVID-19 (dated 2022 in TCRdb). In terms of the full investigation: Convalescent patients had a positive SARS-CoV-2 result on nasal swab PCR, and of these patients, fewer than ten had mild disease and one had severe disease. Post-COVID blood samples from convalescent patients were collected a median of around 100 days after diagnosis, with a range of 35 to 161 days. In the convalescent cohort there were six males and four females, among whom were two Hispanic individuals, seven Caucasians, two Asians and one multiracial person. In 10 COVID-19 convalescent patients and 4 infection-naive healthy vaccine recipients, the spike-specific CD4+ TCR repertoire before mRNA vaccination was compared with the repertoire after mRNA vaccination. Each participant got two doses of either the Pfizer-BioNTech BNT162b2 vaccine (n=8) or the Moderna mRNA-1273 vaccine (n=2). The cultures were stimulated with overlapping spike peptide pools from SARS-CoV-2 and from the common cold coronaviruses HCoV-NL63, HCoV-OC43 and HCoV-229E. The time from the second vaccine dose to post-vaccine blood sampling had a median of roughly 70 days and ranged from about 12 to 250 days. In control cultures, a CEFX viral epitope pool was used as positive control, an HIV-1 Nef peptide pool was used as negative control, or no peptide was added.

Library preparation was by PCR. DNA from cultured CD4+ T cells was subjected to TCR sequencing with the Oncomine TCR Beta short-read assay at the Johns Hopkins FTIC core. The QIAamp micro DNA kit was used to extract genomic DNA from the cultured CD4+ T cells. Oncomine TCR Beta libraries from cultured CD4+ T cells were pooled with unique dual indexes and sequenced on an Illumina iSeq 100. The published analysis was carried out like this. Non-productive sequences were removed, and CDR3s that did not start with C, did not end with F or W, or were shorter than 7 amino acids were discarded. Antigen-specific clonotypes were identified with the MANAFEST web application by comparing peptide-stimulated wells with reference and other culture wells. For a clone to be called positive, the clone needed an FDR below 0.05, an odds ratio above 5, and a productive frequency above 0.1% in at least two of three replicate wells. A clonotype was classed as cross-reactive if the clonotype showed significant expansion both in SARS-CoV-2 spike wells and in at least one common cold coronavirus spike condition. Similarity between CDR3 sequences was evaluated in R version 3.6.1 using Levenshtein distances (stringdist) and unrooted phylogenetic trees (ape). TCRdb ran its own pipeline on the public reads, namely fastp trimming at Q25 and MiXCR clone calling, and kept in-frame beta chains. Rows with one shared CDR3 protein collapse into an entry with the most common genes and DNA. V and J calls and clone size were set by TCRdb, not the authors. The sample table contains nearly 15,000 distinct CDR3 sequences; only one count was recorded for 45% to 50% of them. Clones ranked in the top ten supply approximately 13% of the sample.

Deletion took 0 bases off V and 6 bases off J, with a span of 12 bases between the germline ends. Looking up the germline V gene (reference sequence) yields CDR1 DFQATT and CDR2 SNEGSKA. The CDR3 has 14 amino acids, counting the end cysteine and phenylalanine. Only the CDR3 DNA is retained, 42 bases long and in frame from the first base. The study at large found these results: In convalescent patients, nearly all vaccine-specific clones (304 of 307) were found to be mono-reactive for SARS-CoV-2 spike rather than cross-reactive with common cold coronaviruses. Although the median number of SARS-CoV-2-reactive clonotypes went up from roughly 23 after infection to approximately 40 after vaccination, the increase was not significant. In convalescent patients, a median roughly 83% of post-vaccine SARS-CoV-2-reactive clones were detected only after vaccination, and vaccine-specific priming was suggested by this finding. Only a relatively small number of convalescent patients were included in the study, and early timepoints following natural infection were not analyzed.

The sample's treatment or condition label, in plain terms: approximately 9-day PBMC culture with coronavirus spike peptide pools or control peptides (ViraFEST assay). To expand antigen-specific T cells with peptide pools and then pick out the expanded clonotypes through TCR sequencing, the study relied on the ViraFEST assay. Positive SARS-CoV-2 PCR tests in the convalescent patients dated from March to December 2020, before Alpha, Beta and Delta variants emerged in the United States. About 2 million PBMCs per well were cultured in IMDM with approximately 5.2% human AB serum and about 9.7 IU/ml IL-2, plus 10 ug/ml peptide pools. Half of the culture medium was replaced with fresh IL-2-containing medium on days 3 and 7. CD4+ T cells were isolated after roughly 9 days of culture through negative selection using the EasySep CD4+ T cell isolation kit. Ficoll-Paque Plus gradient centrifugation was used to isolate PBMCs from whole blood, and the isolated PBMCs were then either used fresh or cryopreserved at -140C. Triplicate wells were generally used for each culture condition.

Input material: CD4+ T cells from blood, cultured in vitro. The TCR originated in a human donor who had recovered from COVID-19. The chain employs TRBV20-1 and TRBJ1-3; the D gene cannot be resolved reliably. The CDR3 reads as follows: CSARDGAVLNTIYF. Read as DNA, the sequence is TGCAGTGCTAGAGATGGAGCAGTTTTAAACACCATATATTTT.